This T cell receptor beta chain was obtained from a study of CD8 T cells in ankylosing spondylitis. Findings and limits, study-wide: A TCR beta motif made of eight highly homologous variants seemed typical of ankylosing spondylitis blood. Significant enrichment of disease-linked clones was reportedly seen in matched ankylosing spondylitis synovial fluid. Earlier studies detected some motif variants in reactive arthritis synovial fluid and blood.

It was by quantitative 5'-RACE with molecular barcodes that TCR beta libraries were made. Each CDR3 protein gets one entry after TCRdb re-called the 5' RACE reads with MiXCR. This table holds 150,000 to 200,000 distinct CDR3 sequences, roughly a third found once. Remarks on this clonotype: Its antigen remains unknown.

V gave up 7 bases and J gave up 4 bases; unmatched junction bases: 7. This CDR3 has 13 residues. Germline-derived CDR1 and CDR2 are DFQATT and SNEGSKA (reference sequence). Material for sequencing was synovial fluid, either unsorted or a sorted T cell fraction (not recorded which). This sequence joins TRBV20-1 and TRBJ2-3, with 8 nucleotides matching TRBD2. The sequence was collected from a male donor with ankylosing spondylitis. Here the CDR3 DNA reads TGCAGTGTGGCGGGAGGCCTCGCAGATACGCAGTATTTT. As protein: CSVAGGLADTQYF.